The clone carrying this T cell receptor beta chain was recorded a few times. This specimen belongs to a study of blood T cells in healthy people across ages. Trimming took 5 bases from V and 8 from J; bases not matched to a gene: 12. CDR3 size: 15 residues. Per germline, CDR1 SGHTA and CDR2 FQGNSA. Using a J-beta primer mix together with a sample-barcoded 5' primer, a second PCR was run for roughly 7 to 12 cycles. A single record per CDR3 protein comes from TCRdb applying MiXCR to the 5' RACE reads. The table lists about 720,000 distinct CDR3 sequences, 22% of them singletons. The receptor comes from a man in his sixties or seventies in good health. The chain links TRBV7-2 to TRBJ2-1; 7 bases fit TRBD2. Sequenced sample: blood. DNA for the CDR3: TGTGCCAGCAGCCCGCGGACGGGGGGAAGACATGAGCAGTTCTTC. Protein: CASSPRTGGRHEQFF.